The subject of this entry is one TCR beta chain. As yet, its antigen is unknown. The data originate from a study of identical twins. General study results and limits: Beta clonotypes that were abundant in cord blood contained fewer insertions, a pattern absent from memory repertoires. Out-of-frame TCR alpha sharing in monozygotic twins exceeded recombination model predictions.

Only healthy Caucasians were included as donors. The CDR3 has 12 amino acids. V shed 6 bases, J shed 8 bases, and the junction held 2 bases outside the gene matches. From germline, CDR1 is MNHEY and CDR2 SVGAGI. A universal primer site was created by template switching, with the cDNA bearing unique molecular identifiers. TCRdb reanalysed the 5' RACE reads using MiXCR and keeps one entry per CDR3 protein. The sample includes about 720,000 distinct CDR3 sequences, around 8.3% seen only once; the top ten take approximately 0.89%. The data were also submitted as part of a second study, on yellow fever vaccine responses in identical twins.

This clonotype was obtained from a woman younger than 35 in good health. The J gene is TRBJ2-1, the V gene TRBV6-5; 9 bases fit TRBD2. The sequencing input was PBMCs. The CDR3 DNA reads as TGTGCCAGCAGAAGGACTAGCGATGAGCAGTTCTTC. Translation: CASRRTSDEQFF.